The clone carrying this T cell receptor (beta chain) turned up a few times. The antigen remains undetermined. V was trimmed by 3 bases and J by 4 bases, leaving 11 bases between them. The CDR3 totals 14 residues. Looked up from germline, CDR1 is SGHTS and CDR2 is YDEGEE. Documented treatment: 19 received Ad26.COV2.S at low or high dose, single or two shots; 5 received placebo; per-sample allocation not given. At day 63 after the first vaccine or placebo injection, samples were drawn. The data were taken from a study of Ad26.COV2.S vaccination and SARS-CoV-2 variants. Whole-study context: The donor was enrolled in the Ad26.COV2.S arm of the COV1001 trial. Study-wide points: The breadth of spike-specific CD8+ and CD4+ T cell responses after vaccination was reportedly substantial. Responses of T cells in total may have been underestimated by the TCR breadth and depth analyses. Non-spike TCR breadth did not differ much between vaccine and placebo recipients.

Method: immunoSEQ multiplex PCR; TCRdb's copy keeps in-frame clones and lacks some. This repertoire shows about 680,000 clones, roughly 90% found once; its top ten account for over 1.3%. The TCR comes from a person between 18 and 60 years old who received the Ad26.COV2.S COVID-19 vaccine or a placebo. The genes are TRBV5-8 and TRBJ1-5, with D uncertain. Sequences were derived from peripheral blood, sampled in a trial of Ad26.COV2.S vaccine versus placebo. The CDR3 loop reads CASSSYSLNQPQHF. CDR3 DNA sequence: TGTGCCAGCAGCTCCTACAGTCTTAATCAGCCCCAGCATTTT.